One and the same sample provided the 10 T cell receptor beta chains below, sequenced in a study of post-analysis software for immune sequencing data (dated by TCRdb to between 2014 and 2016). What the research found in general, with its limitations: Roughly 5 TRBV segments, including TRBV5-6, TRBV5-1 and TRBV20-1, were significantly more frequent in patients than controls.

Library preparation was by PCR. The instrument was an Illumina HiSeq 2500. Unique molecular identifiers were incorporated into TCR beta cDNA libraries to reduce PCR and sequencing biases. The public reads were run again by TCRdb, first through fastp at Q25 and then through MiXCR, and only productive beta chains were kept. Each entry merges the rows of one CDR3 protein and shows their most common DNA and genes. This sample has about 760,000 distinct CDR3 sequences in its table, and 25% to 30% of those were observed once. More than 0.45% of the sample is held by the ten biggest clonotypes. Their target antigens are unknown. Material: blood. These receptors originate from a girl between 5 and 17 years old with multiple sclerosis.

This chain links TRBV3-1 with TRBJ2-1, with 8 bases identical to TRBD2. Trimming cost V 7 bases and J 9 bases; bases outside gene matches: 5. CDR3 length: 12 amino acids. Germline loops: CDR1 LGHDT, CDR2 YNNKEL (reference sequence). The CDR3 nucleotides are TGTGCCAGCACTCGGGAGGGCAGTGAGCAGTTCTTC. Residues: CASTREGSEQFF.

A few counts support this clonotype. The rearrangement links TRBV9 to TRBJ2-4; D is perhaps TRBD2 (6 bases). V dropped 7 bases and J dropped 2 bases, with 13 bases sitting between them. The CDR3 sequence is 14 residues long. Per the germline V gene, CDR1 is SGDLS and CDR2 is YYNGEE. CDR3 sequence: CASGREVSKNIQYF. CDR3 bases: TGTGCCAGCGGGCGGGAAGTCTCCAAAAACATTCAGTACTTC.

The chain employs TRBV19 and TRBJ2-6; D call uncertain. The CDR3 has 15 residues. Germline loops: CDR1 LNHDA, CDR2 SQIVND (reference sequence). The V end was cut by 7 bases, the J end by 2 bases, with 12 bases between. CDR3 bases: TGTGCCAGTACCCCCAGCGCAACTGGGGCCAACGTCCTGACTTTC. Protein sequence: CASTPSATGANVLTF.

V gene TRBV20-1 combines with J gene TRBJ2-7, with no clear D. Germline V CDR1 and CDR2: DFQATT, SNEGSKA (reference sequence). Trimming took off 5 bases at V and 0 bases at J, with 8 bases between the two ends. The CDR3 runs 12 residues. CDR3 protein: CSACGVSYEQYF. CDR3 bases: TGCAGTGCTTGCGGCGTCTCCTACGAGCAGTACTTC.

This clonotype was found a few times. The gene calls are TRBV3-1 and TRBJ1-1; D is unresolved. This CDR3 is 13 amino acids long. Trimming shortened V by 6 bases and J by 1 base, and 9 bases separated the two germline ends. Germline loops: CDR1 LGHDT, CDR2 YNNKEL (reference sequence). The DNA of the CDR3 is TGTGCCAGCAGGAGGAACGGGAACACTGAAGCTTTCTTT. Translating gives CASRRNGNTEAFF.

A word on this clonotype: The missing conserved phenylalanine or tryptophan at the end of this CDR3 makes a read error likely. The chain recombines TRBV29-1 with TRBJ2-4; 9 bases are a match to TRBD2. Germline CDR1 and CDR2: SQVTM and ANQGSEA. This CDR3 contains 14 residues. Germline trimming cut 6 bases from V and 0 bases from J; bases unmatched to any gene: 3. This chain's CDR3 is CSVAGGPAKNIQYL. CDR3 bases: TGCAGCGTAGCGGGAGGCCCAGCCAAAAACATTCAGTACCTC.

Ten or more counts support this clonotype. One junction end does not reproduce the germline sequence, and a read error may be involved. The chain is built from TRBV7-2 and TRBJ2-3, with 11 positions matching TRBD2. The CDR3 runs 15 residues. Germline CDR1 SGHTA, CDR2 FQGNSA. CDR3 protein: CASSPGTSGSDTQYF. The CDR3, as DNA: TGCGCCAGCAGCCCCGGGACTAGCGGTTCAGATACGCAGTATTTT. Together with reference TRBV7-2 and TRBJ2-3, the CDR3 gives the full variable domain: GAGVSQSPSNKVTEKGKDVELRCDPISGHTALYWYRQSLGQGLEFLIYFQGNSAPDKSGLPSDRFSAERTGGSVSTLTIQRTQQEDSAVYLCASSPGTSGSDTQYFGPGTRLTVL.

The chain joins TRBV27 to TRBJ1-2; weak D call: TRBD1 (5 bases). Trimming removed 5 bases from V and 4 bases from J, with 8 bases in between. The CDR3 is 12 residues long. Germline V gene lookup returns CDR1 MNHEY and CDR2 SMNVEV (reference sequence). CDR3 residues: CASSMGPYGYTF. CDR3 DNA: TGTGCCAGCAGTATGGGACCCTATGGCTACACCTTC.

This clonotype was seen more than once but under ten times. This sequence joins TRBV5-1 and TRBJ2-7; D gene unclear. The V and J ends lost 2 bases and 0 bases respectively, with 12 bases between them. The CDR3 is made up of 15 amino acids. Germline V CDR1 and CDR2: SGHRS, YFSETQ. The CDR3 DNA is TGCGCCAGCAGCTTCTCCGGCAGGCACTCCTACGAGCAGTACTTC. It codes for CASSFSGRHSYEQYF. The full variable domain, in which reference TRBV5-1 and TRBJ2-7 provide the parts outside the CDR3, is KAGVTQTPRYLIKTRGQQVTLSCSPISGHRSVSWYQQTPGQGLQFLFEYFSETQRNKGNFPGRFSGRQFSNSRSEMNVSTLELGDSALYLCASSFSGRHSYEQYFGPGTRLTVT.

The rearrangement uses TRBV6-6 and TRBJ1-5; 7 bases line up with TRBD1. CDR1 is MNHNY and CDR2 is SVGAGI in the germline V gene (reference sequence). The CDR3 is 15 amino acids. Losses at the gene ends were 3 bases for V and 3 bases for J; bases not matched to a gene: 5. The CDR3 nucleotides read TGTGCCAGCAGTTATACAGGGGCCCCCAATCAGCCCCAGCATTTT. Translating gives CASSYTGAPNQPQHF.